Included here is one TCR beta chain sequence, with context. Its antigen remains unidentified. This specimen comes from a study of OX40 agonist ivuxolimab in advanced cancers. Looking at the study overall: Ivuxolimab, an agonist antibody against OX40 (CD134), was given to patients. While on treatment, patients had intravenous ivuxolimab at 0.01 to 10 mg/kg every 2 weeks. A history of anti-PD-1, anti-PD-L1 or anti-CTLA-4 therapy was acceptable, and more than 30% had some. Study-wide results and limits: Among expanded peripheral T cells, antigen specificity went undetermined.

Method: immunoSEQ multiplex PCR; TCRdb's copy keeps in-frame clones and lacks some. The repertoire holds 65,000 to 70,000 clones, with 82% as singletons. The length of the CDR3 is 13 residues. V dropped 3 bases and J dropped 6 bases, with 8 bases sitting between them. Germline V gene sequence: CDR1 KGHSH, CDR2 LQKENI. This clonotype was obtained from an adult with an advanced solid tumor such as melanoma, head and neck, liver or kidney cancer. The input for sequencing was CD4+ or CD8+ T cells sorted from blood, taken in a trial of the OX40 agonist ivuxolimab. The chain recombines TRBV18 with TRBJ2-2; D ambiguous. The CDR3 sequence: CASSPDSPGELFF. The CDR3, as DNA: TGTGCCAGCTCACCGGATTCCCCCGGGGAGCTGTTTTTT.